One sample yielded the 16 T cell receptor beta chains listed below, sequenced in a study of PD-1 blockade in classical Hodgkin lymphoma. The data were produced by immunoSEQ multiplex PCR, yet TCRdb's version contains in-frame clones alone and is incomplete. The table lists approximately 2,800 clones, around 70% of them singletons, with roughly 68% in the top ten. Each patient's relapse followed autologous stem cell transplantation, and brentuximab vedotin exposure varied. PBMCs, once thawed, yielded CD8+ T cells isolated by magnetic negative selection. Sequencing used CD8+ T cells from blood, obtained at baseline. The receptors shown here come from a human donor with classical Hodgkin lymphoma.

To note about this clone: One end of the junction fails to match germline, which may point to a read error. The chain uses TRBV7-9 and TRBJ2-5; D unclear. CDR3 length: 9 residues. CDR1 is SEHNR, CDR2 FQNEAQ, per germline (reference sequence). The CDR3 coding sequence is TGTGCCAGCAGCATTGGTCAGAACTTC. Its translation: CASSIGQNF.

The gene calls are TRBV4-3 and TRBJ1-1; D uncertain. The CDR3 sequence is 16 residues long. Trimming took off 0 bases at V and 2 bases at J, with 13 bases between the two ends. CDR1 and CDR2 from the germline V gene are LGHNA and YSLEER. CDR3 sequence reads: CASSQDRVQPNTEAFF. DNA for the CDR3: TGCGCCAGCAGCCAAGATAGGGTTCAACCAAACACTGAAGCTTTCTTT.

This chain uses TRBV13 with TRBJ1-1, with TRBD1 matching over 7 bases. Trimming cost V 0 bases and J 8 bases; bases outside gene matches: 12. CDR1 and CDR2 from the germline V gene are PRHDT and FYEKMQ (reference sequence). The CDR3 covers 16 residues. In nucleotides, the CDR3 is TGTGCCAGCAGCTTAGGTCAGGGGGTCCCCTTCAAAGAAGCTTTCTTT. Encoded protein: CASSLGQGVPFKEAFF. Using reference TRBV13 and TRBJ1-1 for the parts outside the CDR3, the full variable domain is AAGVIQSPRHLIKEKRETATLKCYPIPRHDTVYWYQQGPGQDPQFLISFYEKMQSDKGSIPDRFSAQQFSDYHSELNMSSLELGDSALYFCASSLGQGVPFKEAFFGQGTRLTVV.

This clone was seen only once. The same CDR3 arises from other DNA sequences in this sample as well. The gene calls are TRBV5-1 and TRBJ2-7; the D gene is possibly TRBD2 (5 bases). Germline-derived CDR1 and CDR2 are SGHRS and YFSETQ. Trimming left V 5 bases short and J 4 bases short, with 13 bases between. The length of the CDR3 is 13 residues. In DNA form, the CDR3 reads TGCGCCAGCAGTGAGGGAATGTATTACGAGCAGTACTTC. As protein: CASSEGMYYEQYF.

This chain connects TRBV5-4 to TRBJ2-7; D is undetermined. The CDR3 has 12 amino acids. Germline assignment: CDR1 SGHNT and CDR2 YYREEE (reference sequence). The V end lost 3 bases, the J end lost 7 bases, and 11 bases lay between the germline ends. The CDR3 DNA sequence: TGTGCCAGCAGCTCGTCCAACCAAGAGCAGTACTTC. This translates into CASSSSNQEQYF. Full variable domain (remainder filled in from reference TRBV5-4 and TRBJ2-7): ETGVTQSPTHLIKTRGQQVTLRCSSQSGHNTVSWYQQALGQGPQFIFQYYREEENGRGNFPPRFSGLQFPNYSSELNVNALELDDSALYLCASSSSNQEQYFGPGTRLTVT.

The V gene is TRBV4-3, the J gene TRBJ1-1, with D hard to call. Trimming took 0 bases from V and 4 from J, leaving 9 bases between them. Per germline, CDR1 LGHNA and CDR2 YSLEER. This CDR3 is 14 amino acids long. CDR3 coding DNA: TGCGCCAGCAGCCAAGAAACGGATGGCACTGAAGCTTTCTTT. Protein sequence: CASSQETDGTEAFF.

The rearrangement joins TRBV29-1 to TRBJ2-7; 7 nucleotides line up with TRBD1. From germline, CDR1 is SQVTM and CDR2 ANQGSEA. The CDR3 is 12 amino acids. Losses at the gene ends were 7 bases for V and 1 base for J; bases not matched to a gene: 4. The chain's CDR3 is CSARDSSYEQYF. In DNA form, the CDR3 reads TGCAGCGCACGGGACAGTTCCTACGAGCAGTACTTC.

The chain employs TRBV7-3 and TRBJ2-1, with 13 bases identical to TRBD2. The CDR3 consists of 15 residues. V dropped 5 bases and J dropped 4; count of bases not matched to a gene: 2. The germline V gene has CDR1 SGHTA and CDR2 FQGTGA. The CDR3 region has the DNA TGTGCCAGCAGCCTACTAGCGGGGGGGTACAATGAGCAGTTCTTC. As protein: CASSLLAGGYNEQFF.

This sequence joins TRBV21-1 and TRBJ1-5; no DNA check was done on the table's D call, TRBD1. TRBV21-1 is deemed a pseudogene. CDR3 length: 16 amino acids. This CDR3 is CASSKVPTGSNQPQHF. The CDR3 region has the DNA TGTGCCAGCAGCAAAGTTCCGACAGGGAGCAATCAGCCCCAGCATTTT.

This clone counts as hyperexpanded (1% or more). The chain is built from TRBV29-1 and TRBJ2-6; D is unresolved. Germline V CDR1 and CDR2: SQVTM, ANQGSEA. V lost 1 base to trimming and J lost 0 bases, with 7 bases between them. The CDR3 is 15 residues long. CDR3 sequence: CSVEGGSSGANVLTF. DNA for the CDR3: TGCAGCGTTGAAGGTGGAAGCTCTGGGGCCAACGTCCTGACTTTC.

CDR3 bases: TGCGCCAGCAGCCAAGACTGGGTCAGGGAAGCCGAAAAACTGTTTTTT. Translated, it gives CASSQDWVREAEKLFF. The V gene is TRBV4-3, the J gene TRBJ1-4; D is possibly TRBD1 (5 bases). Germline CDR1 and CDR2: LGHNA and YSLEER. The CDR3 covers 16 residues. Trimming left V 0 bases short and J 8 bases short, with 16 bases between.

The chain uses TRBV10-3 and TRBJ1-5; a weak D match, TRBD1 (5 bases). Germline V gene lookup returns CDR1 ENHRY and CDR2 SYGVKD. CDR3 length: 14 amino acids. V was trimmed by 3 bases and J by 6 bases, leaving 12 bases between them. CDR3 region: CAISDGEGLQPQHF. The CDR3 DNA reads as TGTGCCATCAGTGACGGGGAGGGACTTCAGCCCCAGCATTTT.

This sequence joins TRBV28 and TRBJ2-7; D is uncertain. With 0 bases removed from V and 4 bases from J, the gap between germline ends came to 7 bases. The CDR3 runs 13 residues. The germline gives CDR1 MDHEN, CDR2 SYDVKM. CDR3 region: CASSLWEKYEQYF. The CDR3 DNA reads TGTGCCAGCAGTTTATGGGAGAAATACGAGCAGTACTTC.

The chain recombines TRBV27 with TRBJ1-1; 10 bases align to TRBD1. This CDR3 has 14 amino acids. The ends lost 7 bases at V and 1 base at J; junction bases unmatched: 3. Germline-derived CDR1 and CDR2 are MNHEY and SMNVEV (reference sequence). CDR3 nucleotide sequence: TGTGCCAGCACCTGGACAGGGGGGAACACTGAAGCTTTCTTT. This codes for CASTWTGGNTEAFF.

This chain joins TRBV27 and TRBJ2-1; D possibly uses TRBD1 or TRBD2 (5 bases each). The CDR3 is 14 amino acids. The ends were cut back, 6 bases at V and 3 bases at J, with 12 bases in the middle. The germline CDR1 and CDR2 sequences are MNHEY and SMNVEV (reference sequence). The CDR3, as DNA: TGTGCCAGCAGCCCTACGAGGGGCTACAATGAGCAGTTCTTC. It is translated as CASSPTRGYNEQFF.

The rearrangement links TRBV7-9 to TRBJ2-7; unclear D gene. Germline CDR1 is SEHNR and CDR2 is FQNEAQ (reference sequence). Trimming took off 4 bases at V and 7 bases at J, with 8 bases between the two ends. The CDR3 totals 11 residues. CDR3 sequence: CASSYTEEQYF. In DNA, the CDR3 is TGTGCCAGCAGCTATACAGAGGAGCAGTACTTC.